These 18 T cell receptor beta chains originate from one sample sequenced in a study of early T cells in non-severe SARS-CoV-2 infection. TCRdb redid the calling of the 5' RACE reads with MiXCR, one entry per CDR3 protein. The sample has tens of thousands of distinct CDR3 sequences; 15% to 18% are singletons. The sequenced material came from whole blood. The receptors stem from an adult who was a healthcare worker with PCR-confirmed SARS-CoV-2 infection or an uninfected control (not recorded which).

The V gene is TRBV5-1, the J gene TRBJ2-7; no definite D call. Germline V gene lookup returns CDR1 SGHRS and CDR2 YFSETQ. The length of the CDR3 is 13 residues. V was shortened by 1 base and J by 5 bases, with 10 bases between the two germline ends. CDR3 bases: TGCGCCAGCAGCTTGAATGGGATCCACGAGCAGTACTTC. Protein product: CASSLNGIHEQYF.

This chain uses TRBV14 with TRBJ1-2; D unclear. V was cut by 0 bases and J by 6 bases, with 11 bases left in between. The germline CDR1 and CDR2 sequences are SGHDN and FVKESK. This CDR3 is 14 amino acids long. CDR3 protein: CASSQDRRIHGYTF. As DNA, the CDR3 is TGTGCCAGCAGCCAAGATAGGAGGATCCATGGCTACACCTTC.

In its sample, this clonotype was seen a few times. The CDR3 region has the DNA TGTGCCAGCAGATTGGGACTAGCGGTTGCAGATACGCAGTATTTT. Protein product: CASRLGLAVADTQYF. The rearrangement links TRBV2 to TRBJ2-3; 11 bases are a match to TRBD2. The CDR3 sequence is 15 residues long. Germline CDR1 reads SNHLY; CDR2 reads FYNNEI. V lost 6 bases, J lost 4 bases, and 6 bases stayed unmatched.

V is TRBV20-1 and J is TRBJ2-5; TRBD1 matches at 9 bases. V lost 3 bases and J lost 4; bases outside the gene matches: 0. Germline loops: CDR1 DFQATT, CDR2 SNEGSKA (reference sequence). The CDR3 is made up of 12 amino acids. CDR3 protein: CSARGQGETQYF. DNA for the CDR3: TGCAGTGCTAGGGGACAGGGAGAGACCCAGTACTTC.

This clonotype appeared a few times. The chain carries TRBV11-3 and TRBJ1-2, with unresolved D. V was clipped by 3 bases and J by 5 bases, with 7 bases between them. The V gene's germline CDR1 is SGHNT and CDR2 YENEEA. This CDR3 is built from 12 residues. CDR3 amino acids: CASSLPDYGYTF. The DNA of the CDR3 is TGTGCCAGCAGCTTGCCAGATTATGGCTACACCTTC. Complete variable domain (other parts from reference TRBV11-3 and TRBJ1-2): EAGVVQSPRYKIIEKKQPVAFWCNPISGHNTLYWYLQNLGQGPELLIRYENEEAVDDSQLPKDRFSAERLKGVDSTLKIQPAELGDSAVYLCASSLPDYGYTFGSGTRLTVV.

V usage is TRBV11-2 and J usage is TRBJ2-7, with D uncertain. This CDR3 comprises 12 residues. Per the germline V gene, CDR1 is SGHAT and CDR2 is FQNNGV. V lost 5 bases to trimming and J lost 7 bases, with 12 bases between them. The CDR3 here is CASSGLGGEQYF. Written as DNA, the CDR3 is TGTGCCAGCAGCGGTTTGGGTGGGGAGCAGTACTTC.

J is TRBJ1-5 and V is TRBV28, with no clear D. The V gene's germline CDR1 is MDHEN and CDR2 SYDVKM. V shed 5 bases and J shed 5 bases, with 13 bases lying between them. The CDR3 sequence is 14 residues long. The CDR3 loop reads CASSPLVPHQPQHF. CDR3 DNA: TGTGCCAGCAGTCCATTAGTTCCTCATCAGCCCCAGCATTTT. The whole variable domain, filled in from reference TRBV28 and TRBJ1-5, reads DVKVTQSSRYLVKRTGEKVFLECVQDMDHENMFWYRQDPGLGLRLIYFSYDVKMKEKGDIPEGYSVSREKKERFSLILESASTNQTSMYLCASSPLVPHQPQHFGDGTRLSIL.

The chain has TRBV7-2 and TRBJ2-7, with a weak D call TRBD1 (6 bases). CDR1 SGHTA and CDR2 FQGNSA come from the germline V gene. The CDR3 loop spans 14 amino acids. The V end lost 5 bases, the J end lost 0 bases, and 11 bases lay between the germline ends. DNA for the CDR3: TGTGCCAGCAGCCGGGACACCTCCTCCTACGAGCAGTACTTC. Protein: CASSRDTSSYEQYF.

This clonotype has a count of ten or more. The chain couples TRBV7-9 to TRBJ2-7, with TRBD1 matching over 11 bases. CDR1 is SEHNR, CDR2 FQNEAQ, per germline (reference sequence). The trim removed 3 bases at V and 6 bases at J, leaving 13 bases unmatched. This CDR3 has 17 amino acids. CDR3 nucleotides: TGTGCCAGCAGCTTCCGGAGAGGACAGGGGGCCTCTAGCGAGCAGTACTTC. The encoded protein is CASSFRRGQGASSEQYF.

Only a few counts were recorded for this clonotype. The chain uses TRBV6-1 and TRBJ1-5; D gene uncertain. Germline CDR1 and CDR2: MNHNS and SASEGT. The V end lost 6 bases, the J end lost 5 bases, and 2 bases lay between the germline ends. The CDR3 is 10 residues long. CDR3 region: CASSYQPQHF. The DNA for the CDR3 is TGTGCCAGCAGCTATCAGCCCCAGCATTTT.

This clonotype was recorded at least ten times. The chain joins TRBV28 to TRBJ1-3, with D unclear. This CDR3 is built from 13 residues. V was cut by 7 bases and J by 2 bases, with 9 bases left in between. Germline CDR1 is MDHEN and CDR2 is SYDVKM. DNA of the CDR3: TGTGCCAGCACTCCAGAGACTGGAAACACCATATATTTT. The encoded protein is CASTPETGNTIYF.

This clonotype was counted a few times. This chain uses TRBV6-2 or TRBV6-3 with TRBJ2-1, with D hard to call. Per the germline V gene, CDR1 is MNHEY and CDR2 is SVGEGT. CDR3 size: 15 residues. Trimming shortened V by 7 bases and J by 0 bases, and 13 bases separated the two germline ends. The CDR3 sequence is CASNRGRSSYNEQFF. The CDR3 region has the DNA TGTGCCAGCAACCGAGGACGGAGCTCCTACAATGAGCAGTTCTTC.

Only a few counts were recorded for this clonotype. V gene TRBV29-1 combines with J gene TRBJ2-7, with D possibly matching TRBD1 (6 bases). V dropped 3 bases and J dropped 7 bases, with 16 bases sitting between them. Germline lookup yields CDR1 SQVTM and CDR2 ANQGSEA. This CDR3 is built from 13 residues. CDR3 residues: CSVEGAGLSEQYF. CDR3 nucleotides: TGCAGCGTTGAGGGGGCAGGGTTGAGTGAGCAGTACTTC.

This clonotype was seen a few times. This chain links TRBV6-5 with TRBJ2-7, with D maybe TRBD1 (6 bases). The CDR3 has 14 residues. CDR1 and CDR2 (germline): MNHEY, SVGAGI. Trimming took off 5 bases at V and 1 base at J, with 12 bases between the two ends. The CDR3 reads CASSRTGLSYEQYF. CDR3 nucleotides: TGTGCCAGCAGTCGTACAGGGCTTTCCTACGAGCAGTACTTC.

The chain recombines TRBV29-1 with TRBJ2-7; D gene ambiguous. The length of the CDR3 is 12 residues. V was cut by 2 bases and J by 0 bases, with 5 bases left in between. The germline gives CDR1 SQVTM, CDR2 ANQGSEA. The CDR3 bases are TGCAGCGTTGAACAGAGCTCCTACGAGCAGTACTTC. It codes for CSVEQSSYEQYF.

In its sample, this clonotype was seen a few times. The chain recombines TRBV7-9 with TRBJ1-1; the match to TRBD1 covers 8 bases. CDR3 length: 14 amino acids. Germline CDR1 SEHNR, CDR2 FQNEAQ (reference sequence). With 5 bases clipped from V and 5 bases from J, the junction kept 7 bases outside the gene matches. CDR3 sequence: CASSQQGVVTEAFF. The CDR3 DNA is TGTGCCAGCAGCCAACAGGGGGTTGTAACTGAAGCTTTCTTT.

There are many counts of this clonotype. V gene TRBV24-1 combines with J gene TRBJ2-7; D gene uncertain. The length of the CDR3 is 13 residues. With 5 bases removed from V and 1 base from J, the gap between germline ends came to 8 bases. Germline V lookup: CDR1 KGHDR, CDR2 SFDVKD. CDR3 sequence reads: CATSVAGSYEQYF. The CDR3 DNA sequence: TGTGCCACCAGTGTGGCCGGGTCCTACGAGCAGTACTTC.

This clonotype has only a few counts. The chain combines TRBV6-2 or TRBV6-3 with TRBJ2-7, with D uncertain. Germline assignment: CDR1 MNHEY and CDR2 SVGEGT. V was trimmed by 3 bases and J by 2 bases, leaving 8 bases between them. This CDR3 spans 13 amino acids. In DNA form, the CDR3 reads TGTGCCAGCAGTTATGTCGGAACCTACGAGCAGTACTTC. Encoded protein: CASSYVGTYEQYF.